This T cell receptor beta chain was retrieved from a study of PD-L1 blockade in urothelial cancer. In the study overall: Blood was analyzed 3 weeks (second dose) and 6 weeks after treatment start. A median approximately 150,000 T cells were found in blood samples.

The protocol was immunoSEQ multiplex PCR, while the TCRdb copy is restricted to in-frame clones and leaves out a portion. The data show about 17,000 clones, with approximately 90% seen just once and about 5.6% held by the top ten. The specimen comprised PBMCs, sampled around atezolizumab (anti-PD-L1) treatment. The origin of this receptor is a man over 45 with urothelial cancer.

CDR3 coding DNA: TGTGCCACCAGCAATTCCAGGGCTGGAGAAAAACTGTTTTTT. Encoded protein: CATSNSRAGEKLFF. This chain joins TRBV15 and TRBJ1-4; TRBD1 is a possible D gene (5 bases). The germline V and J ends were trimmed by 4 bases and 8 bases, with 14 bases remaining between them. This CDR3 has 14 residues. Germline CDR1 reads LNHNV; CDR2 reads YYDKDF (reference sequence). The complete variable domain, with remaining parts taken from reference TRBV15 and TRBJ1-4, reads DAMVIQNPRYQVTQFGKPVTLSCSQTLNHNVMYWYQQKSSQAPKLLFHYYDKDFNNEADTPDNFQSRRPNTSFCFLDIRSPGLGDTAMYLCATSNSRAGEKLFFGSGTQLSVL.